One sample yielded the 10 T cell receptor beta chains listed below, sequenced in a study of cytomegalovirus exposure and HLA in healthy donors. Measured with immunoSEQ multiplex PCR; TCRdb has only the in-frame clones, and not every one. The data hold about 130,000 clones, with just under 85% observed a single time. Source material: PBMCs. These TCRs come from a man younger than 45 in good health and CMV-seropositive.

The genes are TRBV18 and TRBJ2-7, with D unclear. Per the germline V gene, CDR1 is KGHSH and CDR2 is LQKENI. V gave up 5 bases and J gave up 11 bases, with 10 bases separating them. CDR3 length equals 10 residues. CDR3 sequence: CASSGEAKYF. CDR3 bases: TGTGCCAGCTCAGGTGAGGCGAAGTACTTC.

The V gene is TRBV7-8, the J gene TRBJ1-5, with 7 bases aligning to TRBD1. CDR3 size: 15 residues. The J segment lost 5 bases and the V segment lost 1 base, leaving 5 bases of the junction unmatched. Germline values: CDR1 SGHVS, CDR2 FQNEAQ. The CDR3 protein is CASSLVRDSYQPQHF. CDR3 sequence (DNA): TGTGCCAGCAGCTTAGTCCGGGACAGCTATCAGCCCCAGCATTTT. The variable domain in full, completed from reference TRBV7-8 and TRBJ1-5, reads GAGVSQSPRYKVAKRGQDVALRCDPISGHVSLFWYQQALGQGPEFLTYFQNEAQLDKSGLPSDRFFAERPEGSVSTLKIQRTQQEDSAVYLCASSLVRDSYQPQHFGDGTRLSIL.

The V gene is TRBV6-1, the J gene TRBJ1-2, with 7 nucleotides matching TRBD1. The germline gives CDR1 MNHNS, CDR2 SASEGT. The ends lost 2 bases at V and 6 bases at J; junction bases unmatched: 9. The CDR3 has 15 residues. CDR3 loop: CASSERRQGPNGYTF. DNA for the CDR3: TGTGCCAGCAGTGAAAGGAGACAGGGTCCCAATGGCTACACCTTC.

V is TRBV6-5 and J is TRBJ2-7; a weak D match, TRBD2 (6 bases). Germline V gene sequence: CDR1 MNHEY, CDR2 SVGAGI. Trimming removed 5 bases from V and 5 bases from J, with 19 bases in between. The CDR3 has 15 amino acids. CDR3 coding DNA: TGTGCCAGCAGTATCCTGGGCGGGGAAAGTAACGAGCAGTACTTC. It specifies CASSILGGESNEQYF.

The chain is built from TRBV7-8 and TRBJ1-5; possible D gene TRBD1, 6 bases. CDR1 and CDR2 (germline): SGHVS, FQNEAQ. The CDR3 covers 14 residues. Trimming removed 4 bases at V and 5 bases at J, with 12 bases between. CDR3 coding DNA: TGTGCCAGCAGCTCCGGGGGGCGTTATCAGCCCCAGCATTTT. Its protein is CASSSGGRYQPQHF.

The chain is built from TRBV27 and TRBJ2-7, with unresolved D. Deletions cut 2 bases from V and 0 bases from J, with 8 bases between. The length of the CDR3 is 14 residues. CDR1 is MNHEY and CDR2 is SMNVEV in the germline V gene (reference sequence). Here the CDR3 DNA reads TGTGCCAGCAGTTTAATGGCTGGCTCCTACGAGCAGTACTTC. The encoded protein is CASSLMAGSYEQYF.

The chain is built from TRBV29-1 and TRBJ1-1; TRBD1 matches at 7 bases. Germline CDR1 SQVTM, CDR2 ANQGSEA. The junction had 3 bases not matched to a gene; V was cut back by 6 bases and J by 2 bases. This CDR3 contains 12 residues. CDR3 region: CSVRQGNTEAFF. The CDR3 DNA reads as TGCAGCGTCAGACAGGGTAACACTGAAGCTTTCTTT.

The chain links TRBV6-1 to TRBJ2-2; TRBD1 matches at 8 bases. Germline CDR1 MNHNS, CDR2 SASEGT. The CDR3 contains 17 residues. J was trimmed by 5 bases and V by 2 bases; bases with no gene match: 10. The CDR3 region has the DNA TGTGCCAGCAGTGAAAGTAGGGGCAGGGGGCGGACCGGGGAGCTGTTTTTT. Its protein is CASSESRGRGRTGELFF.

The chain carries TRBV5-6 and TRBJ2-1; D may be TRBD2 (7 bases). The germline V gene has CDR1 SGHDT and CDR2 YYEEEE. V lost 4 bases and J lost 7, with 21 bases in between. The CDR3 loop spans 16 amino acids. The CDR3 here is CASSRRGGGWGNEQFF. CDR3 sequence (DNA): TGTGCCAGCAGCCGACGAGGGGGGGGTTGGGGGAATGAGCAGTTCTTC.

This clone was detected only once. The genes are TRBV6-6 and TRBJ2-1; TRBD1 is a possible D gene (5 bases). CDR1 MNHNY and CDR2 SVGAGI come from the germline V gene (reference sequence). The V and J ends lost 6 bases and 3 bases respectively, with 15 bases between them. The CDR3 contains 15 residues. This CDR3 reads CASSNLQQGYNEQFF. The CDR3, as DNA: TGTGCCAGCAGCAACTTACAGCAGGGCTACAATGAGCAGTTCTTC.